This T cell receptor (beta chain) originates from a study of cytomegalovirus exposure and HLA in healthy donors (dated by TCRdb to the late 2010s). Context from the whole study: An earlier analysis of under 600 of the donors reported about 250 Gb of sequence data and 100 million to 140 million unique TCR beta sequences from 190 million or so T cells. An early release covering approximately 600 HLA-typed donors comprised approximately 300 gigabases of sequencing data and approximately 85 million unique TCR sequences. Of the roughly 420 genotyped donors, 75% to 85% were placed in the genetic ancestry cluster associated with self-reported Caucasian donors. The study aimed to test whether signatures of past pathogen exposure could be identified by cataloging public T cell receptors. Using immunosequencing, the study profiled T cell repertoires from fewer than 700 subjects and related those repertoires to cytomegalovirus serostatus. Besides the first cohort of under 700 subjects, a separate validation cohort made up of around 120 different subjects was used. The study combined high-throughput TCR immunosequencing, statistical association of individual TCRs with disease status, and machine learning to predict cytomegalovirus infection status. In a later analysis, previously published TCR beta repertoires from 600 to 850 donors were re-analyzed and high-resolution HLA genotyping was added so that TCR occurrence patterns could be studied. Rather than drawing on any new phenotypic data, the later analysis identified candidate immune exposures from TCR beta sequences and the way those sequences occurred across donors. To decide whether each TCR beta V gene segment behaved as functional or pseudogenic, an earlier analysis of some 600 of the donors relied on high-throughput TCR beta sequencing. Donor age, sex, ethnicity and CMV serostatus were collected together with the repertoire data. A later genetic analysis took genome-wide SNP genotypes for about 60% of the roughly 670 donors and used that subset as a discovery cohort. All discovery cohort repertoires had been generated using a single sequencing platform. Both class I and class II loci were covered by HLA typing, at four-digit resolution. The number of donors typed differed by locus, with about 629-640 for A, B, C, DRB1 and DQB1, roughly 520 for DQA1, about 610 for DPA1, and approximately 470 for DPB1. Because of strong linkage in the cohort, five DR-DQ haplotypes were treated as single units for association and clustering. On average, roughly 250,000 unique TCR beta nucleotide sequences were sequenced per donor among a few hundred genotyped donors of the cohort, with 15% to 20% of those sequences being non-productive. General study outcomes and caveats: Strong co-occurrence of HLA alleles, especially DR and DQ, made assigning TCR associations to individual alleles difficult. The classifier was reported to diagnose cytomegalovirus status with high specificity and sensitivity in both the original cohort and the validation cohort. A later analysis found that HLA-associated TCR beta chains were more clonally expanded and had lower generation probabilities than equally common non-associated chains. In a later analysis, the rate of TCR association differed among HLA loci, with DRB1 alleles having the most associated TCRs and HLA-C alleles having the fewest. Correlated functional status among segregating V segments might reflect linkage disequilibrium, but an unknown experimental factor could not be ruled out. Roughly uniform sequencing depth across donors was assumed in presence/absence analyses, although this assumption may not hold. An earlier analysis of several hundred of the donors showed that most TCR beta V segments appeared in productive rearrangements either about 90% or about 30% of the time, which broadly matched IMGT annotations. In a later genetic analysis, fewer N-insertions in productive TCRs were reported among donors in an Asian-associated ancestry cluster than the roughly 700-donor mean. The cohort was sequenced for TCR beta chains only, and without alpha or paired-chain data the features that could be detected were limited. The authors suggested that the approach could potentially be extended to other disease states and immunological phenotypes. A later analysis reported that several top co-occurrence clusters appeared linked to parvovirus B19, influenza, CMV and Epstein-Barr virus. The sequencing pipeline was judged likely to have produced a cluster of highly shared sequence variants as a technical artifact. CMV serostatus was the only immune exposure information available for the cohort. Because counts were too low, seventeen rarely observed V segments, including chromosome 9 orphons, were excluded from the earlier analysis of roughly 580 of the donors. In a later analysis, most CMV-associated TCR beta chains were found to appear HLA-restricted, with HLA associations seemingly driven largely by CMV exposure. A further reported finding was that TCR beta sequences accurately predicted the HLA-A and HLA-B alleles for most subjects in the first cohort. A total of fewer than 200 TCR beta chains were listed by the study as associated with cytomegalovirus. A later genetic analysis associated a missense DCLRE1C variant with V-gene and J-gene trimming of TCR beta chains, and an independent cohort replicated the association. Most TCR sequences were observed very rarely across donors, whereas some public TCRs were present in many individuals. HLA typing was unavailable for some donors at each locus, so association tests used only the typed subset. Some IMGT-functional V segments, including TRBV6-2 and TRBV6-3, could not be told apart with the 87-base-pair reads, so those segments were excluded. A few of the identified cytomegalovirus-associated TCR beta chains were confirmed in vitro to be specific for cytomegalovirus antigens. In a later analysis, some 18,000 TCR beta sequences were associated with specific HLA alleles at a false discovery rate of 0.05.

About this clone itself: Its antigen is still unknown. It has no much larger one-base neighbor in the sample; base qualities were not kept.

Library preparation employed the immunoSEQ multiplex PCR assay. For the multiplex PCR, a mixture combining 60 forward primers for TCR Vbeta segments and 13 reverse primers for TCR Jbeta segments was used. The CDR3 region of rearranged TCR beta genes was amplified from genomic DNA by a multiplex PCR assay. The amplified TCR beta libraries were sequenced on the Illumina HiSeq System as 87-base-pair reads. Turning to the authors' computational methods: A later analysis counted 75 million to 100 million unique TCR beta chains across the 550 to 800 repertoires, and roughly 9.9 million of these chains were shared by at least two donors. To remove PCR and sequencing errors, raw reads were error-corrected and collapsed into unique sequences using a nearest-neighbor algorithm that merged closely related sequences. V, D and J gene segments were assigned by aligning CDR3 sequences to IMGT reference sequences. For a sequence to be retained, a match of at least six nucleotides was required to both a V gene segment and a J gene segment. Rearrangements were classified as productive when the CDR3 lacked stop codons and remained in frame with V and J, and all other rearrangements were classified as non-productive. Following IMGT convention, CDR3 was defined as the stretch from the second conserved V-encoded cysteine to the conserved J-encoded phenylalanine. The earlier analysis of 450 to 750 of the donors excluded any sequence lacking an unambiguous match to a single V gene segment. An earlier analysis of several hundred of the donors called V segments functional above 56.7% productive rearrangements and segregating when the between-donor standard deviation exceeded 5%. A statistical classification framework was developed to diagnose cytomegalovirus status using the catalog of TCR beta chain sequences. In a later analysis, TCR nucleotide sequences were compared against IMGT/GENE-DB human TR gene sequences so that V and J genes could be assigned. In a later analysis, CDR3 sequences and most-parsimonious VDJ recombination scenarios were assigned using the TCRdist pipeline. A later analysis defined each TCR beta chain by its CDR3 amino acid sequence plus V-gene family, and excluded reads lacking a unique V-gene family. In a later analysis, approximately 640 highly shared, low-generation-probability nucleotide sequences were removed to address suspected cross-contamination and a sequencing artifact. For each public chain, a later analysis derived a clonal expansion index from normalized ranks of inferred template counts within each repertoire. In a later analysis, generation probabilities were computed with a VDJ recombination model fitted to out-of-frame rearrangements, and the resulting probabilities were checked against IGoR. A later analysis scored TCR-TCR, TCR-HLA and TCR-CMV co-occurrence with hypergeometric tests, applying a repertoire-size bias correction to TCR pairs. False discovery rates were estimated in a later analysis by permuting HLA or CMV assignments 20 times. A later analysis grouped co-occurring TCRs with DBSCAN, adding TCRdist sequence similarity when clustering within HLA-allele-positive subsets. Repertoires with fewer than 30,000 or more than 120,000 public chains, plus five repertoires with anomalous nucleotide sharing, were excluded from co-occurrence clustering. TCRdb mirrors the immuneACCESS table, restricted to in-frame sequences. Some clones are absent from its copies; in checked studies, under half trace to an unresolved V gene, and the reason for the others is unknown. The V and J calls and clone size were taken over from that table, and D and trimming were inferred from the DNA. Here the sample has 150,000 to 200,000 clones; approximately 80% occur a single time. The ten most abundant clones make up 3.1% of the sample.

Including the terminal cysteine and phenylalanine, the CDR3 comprises 18 residues. The only DNA kept is the CDR3, 54 bases in frame from the first base. Germline trimming amounts to 0 bases on V and 5 bases on J, with 13 as the count of junction bases outside the gene matches. CDR1 and CDR2, per the germline V gene, are LGHNA and YSLEER. The cohort comprised under 700 healthy bone marrow donors. At the time of sampling, all cohort members were nominally healthy, though unrecorded immune exposures were likely present. The donor was CMV seronegative and belonged to the group of 350 to 400 seronegative cohort members. Every donor gave a peripheral blood sample, and the peripheral blood mononuclear cells from that sample were used for TCR beta sequencing. The Qiagen DNeasy Blood Extraction Kit was used to extract genomic DNA from the blood cell samples.

The sequenced sample was PBMCs. The TCR comes from a male donor in good health and CMV-seronegative. The chain uses TRBV4-3 and TRBJ2-5; the central 9 bases match TRBD2. DNA sequence: TGCGCCAGCAGCCAAGATTTGGCTAGCGGGGATGTTGGGGAGACCCAGTACTTC. Translated, this gives CASSQDLASGDVGETQYF.